These 13 T cell receptor beta chains share one sample of origin, sequenced in a study of early T cells in non-severe SARS-CoV-2 infection (dated by TCRdb to the early 2020s). The receptor library was made with 5' RACE. TCRdb records NextSeq 500 as the sequencer. TCRdb handled the public reads itself, with Q25 trimming in fastp and clone calling in MiXCR, and kept productive beta chains. CDR3 protein duplicates are merged, each entry listing the most common genes and DNA. The sample includes tens of thousands of distinct CDR3 sequences, with over 9.5% observed a single time. The ten largest clones add up to roughly 7.5% of the sample. This sample comprised whole blood, obtained at baseline. The origin of the receptors is an adult who was a healthcare worker with PCR-confirmed SARS-CoV-2 infection or an uninfected control (not recorded which).

This clonotype was counted between two and nine times. The chain combines TRBV6-1 with TRBJ2-3, with D perhaps given as TRBD1 or TRBD2 (6 bases each). The CDR3 is made up of 16 amino acids. CDR1 is MNHNS, CDR2 SASEGT, per germline. V was clipped by 4 bases and J by 3 bases, with 17 bases between them. This CDR3 reads CASSGLQGRLTDTQYF. In DNA form, the CDR3 reads TGTGCCAGCAGTGGGCTCCAGGGGAGGCTGACAGATACGCAGTATTTT.

This clonotype appeared many times. J is TRBJ1-1 and V is TRBV20-1; 10 bases map to TRBD1. The V gene's germline CDR1 is DFQATT and CDR2 SNEGSKA (reference sequence). J lost 4 bases, V lost 3 bases, and 8 bases had no gene match. The CDR3 covers 15 residues. Written as DNA, the CDR3 is TGCAGTGCTAGTCCCCTCGGACAGGGGGGCACTGAAGCTTTCTTT. This translates into CSASPLGQGGTEAFF.

This clonotype was counted between two and nine times. V usage is TRBV2 and J usage is TRBJ1-1, with D tentatively TRBD1 (5 bases). CDR1 SNHLY and CDR2 FYNNEI come from the germline V gene. V lost 6 bases and J lost 6, with 14 bases in between. This CDR3 is 13 amino acids long. The CDR3 loop reads CASRSTVAAEAFF. The CDR3 coding sequence is TGTGCCAGCAGATCGACAGTGGCGGCTGAAGCTTTCTTT.

This clonotype was seen ten or more times. The V and J genes are TRBV25-1 and TRBJ2-7; 7 bases match TRBD1. V trimming: 4 bases; J trimming: 3 bases; junction bases outside the gene matches: 0. The length of the CDR3 is 12 residues. Looked up from germline, CDR1 is MGHDK and CDR2 is SYGVNS. CDR3 sequence: CASSGDSYEQYF. The CDR3 DNA reads as TGTGCCAGCAGTGGGGACAGCTACGAGCAGTACTTC.

V is TRBV5-1 and J is TRBJ2-5, with 9 bases lining up with TRBD2. CDR1 SGHRS and CDR2 YFSETQ come from the germline V gene. Trimming removed 4 bases from V and 2 bases from J; junction bases left unmatched: 12. The CDR3 covers 17 residues. Written as DNA, the CDR3 is TGCGCCAGCAGCCAAGGTATCAGCGGGGGGCGACAAGAGACCCAGTACTTC. Its protein is CASSQGISGGRQETQYF.

This clonotype was seen repeatedly, ten times or more. The genes are TRBV6-5 and TRBJ1-1; D may be TRBD1 (5 bases). Germline V gene lookup returns CDR1 MNHEY and CDR2 SVGAGI. V lost 7 bases, J lost 10 bases, and 22 bases lay in between. This CDR3 region has 14 residues. The CDR3 sequence is CASMEAVGAGGAFF. The CDR3, as DNA: TGTGCCAGCATGGAAGCAGTTGGGGCCGGGGGAGCTTTCTTT.

This clonotype showed up just a few times. The V and J genes are TRBV29-1 and TRBJ2-5; D is undetermined. Germline CDR1 and CDR2: SQVTM and ANQGSEA. V gave up 0 bases and J gave up 2 bases, with 10 bases separating them. The CDR3 is 14 amino acids. The CDR3 is CSVEDSFSQETQYF. The CDR3 nucleotides are TGCAGCGTTGAAGATAGTTTTTCTCAAGAGACCCAGTACTTC.

Ten or more counts support this clonotype. The chain employs TRBV7-8 and TRBJ2-7, with TRBD1 as a possible D gene (5 bases). Germline CDR1 SGHVS, CDR2 FQNEAQ. V lost 5 bases to trimming and J lost 0 bases, with 11 bases between them. The CDR3 covers 14 residues. The CDR3 loop is CASSPQGASYEQYF. CDR3 DNA sequence: TGTGCCAGCAGCCCACAAGGGGCCTCCTACGAGCAGTACTTC.

The rearrangement joins TRBV25-1 to TRBJ1-2; 10 positions match TRBD1. Germline values: CDR1 MGHDK, CDR2 SYGVNS. J lost 2 bases, V lost 5 bases, and 2 bases had no gene match. The CDR3 runs to 14 residues. The CDR3 region has the DNA TGTGCCAGCAGTAGGGGACAGGGGAACTATGGCTACACCTTC. Its protein is CASSRGQGNYGYTF.

This clonotype was picked up a small number of times. This sequence joins TRBV12-3 or TRBV12-4 and TRBJ2-1, with 10 bases identical to TRBD1. This CDR3 contains 14 residues. With V trimmed by 5 bases and J by 6 bases, 4 bases remained unmatched. CDR3 nucleotides: TGTGCCAGCAGTCGTCGGGACAGGGGCAATGAGCAGTTCTTC. Translating gives CASSRRDRGNEQFF.

This clonotype was observed a handful of times. Mismatch with germline at one junction end may stem from a read error. The DNA for the CDR3 is TGCGCCAGCAGCTACAATGACAGGGCCCAACAGACCCAGTACTTC. Its protein product is CASSYNDRAQQTQYF. The V call is TRBV5-1, the J call TRBJ2-5; 7 nucleotides agree with TRBD1. Germline V gene lookup returns CDR1 SGHRS and CDR2 YFSETQ. The CDR3 contains 15 residues.

This clonotype was found a few times. This sequence joins TRBV7-8 and TRBJ2-1, with 10 bases identical to TRBD1. The V gene's germline CDR1 is SGHVS and CDR2 FQNEAQ. There are 15 residues in the CDR3. V trimming: 3 bases; J trimming: 6 bases; junction bases outside the gene matches: 5. The CDR3 coding sequence is TGTGCCAGCAGCTTGGACCGGGACAGGGGCAATGAGCAGTTCTTC. This codes for CASSLDRDRGNEQFF.

The V call is TRBV7-8, the J call TRBJ1-5; D is unclear. The germline V and J ends were trimmed by 1 base and 0 bases, with 7 bases remaining between them. Germline-derived CDR1 and CDR2 are SGHVS and FQNEAQ. CDR3 size: 15 residues. The CDR3 region has the DNA TGTGCCAGCAGCTTAGGAGGATATAGCAATCAGCCCCAGCATTTT. It translates to CASSLGGYSNQPQHF. Together with reference TRBV7-8 and TRBJ1-5, the CDR3 gives the full variable domain: GAGVSQSPRYKVAKRGQDVALRCDPISGHVSLFWYQQALGQGPEFLTYFQNEAQLDKSGLPSDRFFAERPEGSVSTLKIQRTQQEDSAVYLCASSLGGYSNQPQHFGDGTRLSIL.